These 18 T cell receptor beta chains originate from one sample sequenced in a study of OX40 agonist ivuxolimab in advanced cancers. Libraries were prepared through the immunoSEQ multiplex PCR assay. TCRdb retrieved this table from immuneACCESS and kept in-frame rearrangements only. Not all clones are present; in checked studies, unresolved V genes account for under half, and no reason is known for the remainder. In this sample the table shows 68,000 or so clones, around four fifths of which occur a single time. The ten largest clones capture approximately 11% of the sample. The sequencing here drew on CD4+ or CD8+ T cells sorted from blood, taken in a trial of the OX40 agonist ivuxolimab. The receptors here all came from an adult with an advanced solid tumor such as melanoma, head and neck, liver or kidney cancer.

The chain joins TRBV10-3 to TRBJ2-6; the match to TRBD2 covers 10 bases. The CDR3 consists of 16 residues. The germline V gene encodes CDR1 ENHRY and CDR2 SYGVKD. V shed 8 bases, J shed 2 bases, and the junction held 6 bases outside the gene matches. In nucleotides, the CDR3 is TGTGCCATCTCCCTAGCGGGGGAGACTGGGGCCAACGTCCTGACTTTC. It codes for CAISLAGETGANVLTF.

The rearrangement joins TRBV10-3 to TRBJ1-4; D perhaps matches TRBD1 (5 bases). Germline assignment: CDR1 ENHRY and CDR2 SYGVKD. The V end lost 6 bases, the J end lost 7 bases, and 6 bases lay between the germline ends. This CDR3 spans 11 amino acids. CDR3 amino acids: CAIRDTEKLFF. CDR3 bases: TGTGCCATCAGGGACACTGAAAAACTGTTTTTT.

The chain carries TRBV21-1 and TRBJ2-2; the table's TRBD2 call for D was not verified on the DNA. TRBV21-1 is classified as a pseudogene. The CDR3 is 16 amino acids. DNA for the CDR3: TGTGCCAGCAGCCAGGACTGGGCCAAGCTCACCGGGGAGCTGTTTTTT. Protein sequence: CASSQDWAKLTGELFF.

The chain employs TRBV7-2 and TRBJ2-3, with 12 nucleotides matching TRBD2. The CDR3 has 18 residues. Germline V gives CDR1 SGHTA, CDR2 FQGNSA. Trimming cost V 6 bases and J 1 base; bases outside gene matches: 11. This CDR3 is CASRSRLAGVWGTDTQYF. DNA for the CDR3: TGTGCCAGCAGGTCCCGACTAGCGGGAGTATGGGGCACAGATACGCAGTATTTT.

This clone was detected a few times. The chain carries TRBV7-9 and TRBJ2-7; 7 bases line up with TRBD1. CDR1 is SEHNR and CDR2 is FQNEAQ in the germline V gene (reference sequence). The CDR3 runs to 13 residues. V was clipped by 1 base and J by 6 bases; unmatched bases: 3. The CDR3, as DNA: TGTGCCAGCAGCTTAGTATCAGGGGGCGAGCAGTACGTC. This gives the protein CASSLVSGGEQYV.

CDR3 sequence reads: CAWASPHLNYGYTF. CDR3 in DNA: TGTGCCTGGGCATCACCACACCTCAACTATGGCTACACCTTC. V is TRBV30 and J is TRBJ1-2; D remains ambiguous. V gave up 5 bases and J gave up 2 bases, with 15 bases separating them. CDR1 and CDR2 from the germline V gene are GTSNPN and SVGIG (reference sequence). This CDR3 has 14 amino acids.

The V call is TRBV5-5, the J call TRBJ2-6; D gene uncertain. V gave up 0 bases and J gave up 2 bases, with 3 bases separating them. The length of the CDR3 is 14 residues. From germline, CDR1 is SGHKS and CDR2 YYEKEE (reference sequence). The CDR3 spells CASSLGAGANVLTF. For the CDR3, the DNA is TGTGCCAGCAGCTTGGGGGCTGGGGCCAACGTCCTGACTTTC.

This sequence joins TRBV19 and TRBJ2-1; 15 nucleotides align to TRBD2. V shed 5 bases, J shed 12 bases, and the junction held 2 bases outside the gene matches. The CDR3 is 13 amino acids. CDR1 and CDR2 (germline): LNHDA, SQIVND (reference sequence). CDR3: CASSGTSGGLQFF. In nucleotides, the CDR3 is TGTGCCAGTAGTGGGACTAGCGGGGGGTTGCAGTTCTTC.

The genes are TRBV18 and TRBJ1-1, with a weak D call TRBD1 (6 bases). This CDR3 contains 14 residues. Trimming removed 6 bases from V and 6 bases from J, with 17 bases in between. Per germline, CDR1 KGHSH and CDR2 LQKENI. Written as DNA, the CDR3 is TGTGCCAGCTCCGAGGCAGGCGAGGGGGCTGAAGCTTTCTTT. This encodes CASSEAGEGAEAFF.

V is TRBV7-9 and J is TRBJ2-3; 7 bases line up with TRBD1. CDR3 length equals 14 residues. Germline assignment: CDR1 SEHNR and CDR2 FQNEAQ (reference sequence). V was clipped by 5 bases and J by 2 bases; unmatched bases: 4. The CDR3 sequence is CASSLGTDTDTQYF. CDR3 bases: TGTGCCAGCAGCCTAGGGACAGACACAGATACGCAGTATTTT.

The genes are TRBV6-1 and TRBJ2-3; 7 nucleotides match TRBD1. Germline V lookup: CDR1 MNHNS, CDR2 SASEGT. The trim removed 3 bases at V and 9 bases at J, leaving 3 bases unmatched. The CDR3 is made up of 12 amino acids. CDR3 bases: TGTGCCAGCAGTGACGACAGGGTAACGCAGTATTTT. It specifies CASSDDRVTQYF.

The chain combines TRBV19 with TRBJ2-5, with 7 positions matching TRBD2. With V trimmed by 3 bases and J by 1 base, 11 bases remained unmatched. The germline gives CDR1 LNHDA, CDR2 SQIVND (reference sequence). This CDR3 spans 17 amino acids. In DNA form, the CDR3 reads TGTGCCAGTAGTATGGGGAGGGATTCGGGGGGCCAAGAGACCCAGTACTTC. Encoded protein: CASSMGRDSGGQETQYF.

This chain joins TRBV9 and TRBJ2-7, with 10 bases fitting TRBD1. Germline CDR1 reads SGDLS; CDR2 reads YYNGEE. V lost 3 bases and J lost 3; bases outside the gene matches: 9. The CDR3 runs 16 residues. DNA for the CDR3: TGTGCCAGCAGCGGGGGCTCGGGGACAGGGGACTACGAGCAGTACTTC. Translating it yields CASSGGSGTGDYEQYF.

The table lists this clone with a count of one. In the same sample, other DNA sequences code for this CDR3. The CDR3 here is CASSPGQGNYGYTF. For the CDR3, the DNA is TGTGCCAGCAGCCCGGGACAGGGTAACTATGGCTACACCTTC. The chain links TRBV7-9 to TRBJ1-2, with 9 bases fitting TRBD1. The CDR3 extends over 14 amino acids. Per germline, CDR1 SEHNR and CDR2 FQNEAQ (reference sequence). Trimming at V came to 5 bases and at J to 1 base, leaving 2 bases not matched to a gene.

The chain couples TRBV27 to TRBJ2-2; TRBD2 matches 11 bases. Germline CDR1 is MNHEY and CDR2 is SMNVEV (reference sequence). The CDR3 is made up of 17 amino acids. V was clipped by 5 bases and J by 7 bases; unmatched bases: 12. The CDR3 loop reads CASSPAHSGRAYGELFF. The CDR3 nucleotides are TGTGCCAGCAGTCCCGCACATAGCGGGAGGGCCTACGGGGAGCTGTTTTTT.

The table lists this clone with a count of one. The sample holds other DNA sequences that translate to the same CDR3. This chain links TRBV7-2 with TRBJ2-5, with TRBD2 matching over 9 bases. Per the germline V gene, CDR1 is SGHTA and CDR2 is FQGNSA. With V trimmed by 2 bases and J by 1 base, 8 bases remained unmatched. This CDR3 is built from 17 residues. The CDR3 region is CASSLRGGGAGQETQYF. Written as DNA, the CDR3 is TGTGCCAGCAGCTTAAGGGGCGGGGGGGCTGGCCAAGAGACCCAGTACTTC.

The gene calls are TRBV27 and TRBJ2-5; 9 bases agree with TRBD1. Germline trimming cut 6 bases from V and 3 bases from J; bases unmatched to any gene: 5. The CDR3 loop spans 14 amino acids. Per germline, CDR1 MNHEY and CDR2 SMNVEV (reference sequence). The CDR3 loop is CASSYRGREETQYF. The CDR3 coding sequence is TGTGCCAGCAGCTACAGGGGGCGAGAAGAGACCCAGTACTTC.

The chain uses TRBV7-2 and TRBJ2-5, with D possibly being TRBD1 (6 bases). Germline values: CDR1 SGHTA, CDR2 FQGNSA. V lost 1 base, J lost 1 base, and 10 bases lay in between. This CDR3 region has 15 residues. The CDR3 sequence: CASSLGRTAQETQYF. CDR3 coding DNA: TGTGCCAGCAGCTTAGGTCGGACAGCCCAAGAGACCCAGTACTTC.